These 21 T cell receptor beta chains were sequenced from one sample in a study of cytomegalovirus exposure and HLA in healthy donors. PCR primers comprised 60 Vbeta and 13 Jbeta primers. Profiled with immunoSEQ multiplex PCR; TCRdb holds only in-frame clones, not every one. The data hold about 110,000 clones, with over 60% observed a single time. The sequencing input was PBMCs. These receptors all come from a man under 40 in good health and CMV-seropositive.

The V call is TRBV5-1, the J call TRBJ1-1; unclear D gene. The CDR3 runs to 14 residues. Germline assignment: CDR1 SGHRS and CDR2 YFSETQ. The V end was cut by 4 bases, the J end by 5 bases, with 15 bases between. This CDR3 reads CASSATGVETEAFF. The CDR3 nucleotides read TGCGCCAGCAGCGCGACCGGGGTGGAGACTGAAGCTTTCTTT.

V is TRBV19 and J is TRBJ2-7; D unclear. Germline lookup yields CDR1 LNHDA and CDR2 SQIVND (reference sequence). Trimming removed 3 bases from V and 3 bases from J, with 12 bases in between. The CDR3 extends over 14 amino acids. The CDR3 reads CASSMSRGLYEQYF. Here the CDR3 DNA reads TGTGCCAGTAGTATGTCACGAGGTCTCTACGAGCAGTACTTC.

The genes are TRBV14 and TRBJ1-3; D unclear. V was trimmed by 1 base and J by 2 bases, leaving 15 bases between them. The CDR3 covers 17 residues. Germline CDR1 SGHDN, CDR2 FVKESK. The CDR3 sequence is CASSQGEGFRPGNTIYF. CDR3 DNA sequence: TGTGCCAGCAGCCAAGGAGAGGGCTTCAGGCCTGGAAACACCATATATTTT.

The chain joins TRBV7-9 to TRBJ1-6; D is possibly TRBD1 (6 bases). CDR3 size: 16 residues. V was pared by 5 bases and J by 0 bases, with 11 bases between. CDR1 and CDR2 from the germline V gene are SEHNR and FQNEAQ (reference sequence). CDR3 DNA: TGTGCCAGCAGCCCCAGGGGAGACTCCTATAATTCACCCCTCCACTTT. Translated: CASSPRGDSYNSPLHF.

This sequence joins TRBV25-1 and TRBJ1-2; 8 bases agree with TRBD1. The trim removed 1 base at V and 6 bases at J, leaving 7 bases unmatched. From germline, CDR1 is MGHDK and CDR2 SYGVNS. CDR3 length: 15 residues. This CDR3 reads CASSEWGRGQDGYTF. The CDR3 DNA is TGTGCCAGCAGTGAATGGGGCAGGGGGCAGGATGGCTACACCTTC.

The V gene is TRBV4-3, the J gene TRBJ2-3; TRBD1 matches 7 bases. V gave up 1 base and J gave up 5 bases; unmatched junction bases: 6. The CDR3 loop spans 15 amino acids. In germline, CDR1 is LGHNA, CDR2 YSLEER. CDR3 sequence: CASSQGGQPVDTQYF. The CDR3 coding sequence is TGCGCCAGCAGCCAAGGGGGACAGCCAGTAGATACGCAGTATTTT.

The chain is built from TRBV5-5 and TRBJ1-5, with D possibly being TRBD1 (6 bases). V was cut by 2 bases and J by 6 bases, with 12 bases left in between. This CDR3 contains 14 residues. Germline V gene lookup returns CDR1 SGHKS and CDR2 YYEKEE (reference sequence). The CDR3 region is CASSLEGGPQPQHF. DNA for the CDR3: TGTGCCAGCAGCTTAGAGGGGGGGCCTCAGCCCCAGCATTTT.

The rearrangement links TRBV6-1 to TRBJ1-3; D may be TRBD1 (5 bases). The CDR3 totals 16 residues. Germline CDR1 and CDR2: MNHNS and SASEGT. V was clipped by 2 bases and J by 0 bases, with 11 bases between them. The chain's CDR3 is CASSEQQADSGNTIYF. The CDR3 DNA reads TGTGCCAGCAGTGAACAACAGGCCGACTCTGGAAACACCATATATTTT.

This chain uses TRBV11-2 with TRBJ2-7; D may be TRBD2 (5 bases). V was trimmed by 1 base and J by 5 bases, leaving 6 bases between them. From germline, CDR1 is SGHAT and CDR2 FQNNGV. The CDR3 has 12 residues. This chain's CDR3 is CASSLVRDEQYF. CDR3 DNA sequence: TGTGCCAGCAGCTTAGTGCGGGACGAGCAGTACTTC.

This chain joins TRBV27 and TRBJ2-3; 12 bases are a match to TRBD2. The CDR3 runs 17 residues. CDR1 is MNHEY and CDR2 is SMNVEV in the germline V gene (reference sequence). J lost 2 bases, V lost 1 base, and 4 bases had no gene match. The CDR3 reads CASSLLASGGVTDTQYF. DNA of the CDR3: TGTGCCAGCAGTTTATTGGCTAGCGGGGGGGTCACAGATACGCAGTATTTT.

This chain uses TRBV28 with TRBJ1-1, with 7 bases fitting TRBD1. CDR3 length: 13 residues. Germline lookup yields CDR1 MDHEN and CDR2 SYDVKM. V was clipped by 3 bases and J by 4 bases; unmatched bases: 2. Here the CDR3 reads CASSFQGGTEAFF. In DNA, the CDR3 is TGTGCCAGCAGTTTCCAGGGGGGCACTGAAGCTTTCTTT.

This chain connects TRBV2 to TRBJ2-3; 9 bases fit TRBD2. The CDR3 consists of 16 residues. With V trimmed by 6 bases and J by 1 base, 8 bases remained unmatched. Germline CDR1 SNHLY, CDR2 FYNNEI. CDR3 residues: CASRLEVAGGTDTQYF. CDR3 bases: TGTGCCAGCAGGCTGGAGGTAGCGGGGGGCACAGATACGCAGTATTTT.

This rearrangement joins TRBV19 to TRBJ2-2; D is uncertain. Germline-derived CDR1 and CDR2 are LNHDA and SQIVND (reference sequence). The CDR3 has 15 amino acids. V dropped 1 base and J dropped 1 base, with 7 bases sitting between them. CDR3 amino acids: CASSIGRVNTGELFF. CDR3 in DNA: TGTGCCAGTAGTATAGGCCGAGTGAACACCGGGGAGCTGTTTTTT.

CDR3 in DNA: TGTGCCAGCAGACAGGGGGGCAGCTCCTACGAGCAGTACTTC. Amino acid sequence: CASRQGGSSYEQYF. The V gene is TRBV6-5, the J gene TRBJ2-7; 8 bases match TRBD1. Trimming cost V 6 bases and J 0 bases; bases outside gene matches: 4. The CDR3 runs 14 residues. CDR1 MNHEY and CDR2 SVGAGI come from the germline V gene.

The chain combines TRBV5-1 with TRBJ2-1; D gene uncertain. Trimming left V 0 bases short and J 3 bases short, with 7 bases between. Germline V gene data show CDR1 as SGHRS and CDR2 as YFSETQ. The CDR3 spans 14 residues. The CDR3 bases are TGCGCCAGCAGCTTGGTTCCTTTCTACAATGAGCAGTTCTTC. Residues: CASSLVPFYNEQFF.

The chain couples TRBV5-4 to TRBJ2-3; 7 bases agree with TRBD2. The CDR3 loop spans 14 amino acids. The V gene end was trimmed by 0 bases and the J gene end by 4 bases; junction bases not matched to a gene: 2. CDR1 is SGHNT and CDR2 is YYREEE in the germline V gene (reference sequence). CDR3 bases: TGTGCCAGCAGCTTGGAAGCGGGGCCAGATACGCAGTATTTT. This translates into CASSLEAGPDTQYF. Full variable domain (missing parts from reference TRBV5-4 and TRBJ2-3): ETGVTQSPTHLIKTRGQQVTLRCSSQSGHNTVSWYQQALGQGPQFIFQYYREEENGRGNFPPRFSGLQFPNYSSELNVNALELDDSALYLCASSLEAGPDTQYFGPGTRLTVL.

This chain links TRBV2 with TRBJ2-1; 15 nucleotides align to TRBD2. Unmatched junction bases numbered 1, after V lost 9 bases and J lost 7 bases. CDR1 SNHLY and CDR2 FYNNEI come from the germline V gene. The CDR3 sequence is 13 residues long. Written as DNA, the CDR3 is TGTGCCAGAGGACTAGCGGGAGGGAATGAGCAGTTCTTC. It encodes CARGLAGGNEQFF.

Note on this clone: The same CDR3 arises from other DNA sequences in this sample as well. The rearrangement links TRBV2 to TRBJ2-7, with 8 bases identical to TRBD1. The CDR3 is 13 amino acids. Germline CDR1 reads SNHLY; CDR2 reads FYNNEI. With V trimmed by 4 bases and J by 1 base, 0 bases remained unmatched. The CDR3 spells CASSGTGSYEQYF. The CDR3 DNA follows: TGTGCCAGCAGTGGGACAGGGTCCTACGAGCAGTACTTC. The full variable domain, rest sourced from reference TRBV2 and TRBJ2-7, is EPEVTQTPSHQVTQMGQEVILRCVPISNHLYFYWYRQILGQKVEFLVSFYNNEISEKSEIFDDQFSVERPDGSNFTLKIRSTKLEDSAMYFCASSGTGSYEQYFGPGTRLTVT.

The chain joins TRBV7-9 to TRBJ2-7; no definite D call. The CDR3 has 13 residues. Germline V gene lookup returns CDR1 SEHNR and CDR2 FQNEAQ (reference sequence). The V end lost 3 bases, the J end lost 0 bases, and 6 bases lay between the germline ends. The CDR3 DNA sequence: TGTGCCAGCAGCTTGACACACTCCTACGAGCAGTACTTC. Translating it yields CASSLTHSYEQYF.

V is TRBV7-8 and J is TRBJ2-1; no clear D. Germline V gene lookup returns CDR1 SGHVS and CDR2 FQNEAQ. Between the trimmed V and J ends, which lost 3 bases and 16 bases, there was a span of 19 bases. This CDR3 comprises 13 residues. The CDR3 loop is CASSFSSAPPLFF. The CDR3 DNA sequence: TGTGCCAGCAGCTTCTCCTCCGCGCCTCCTCTATTCTTC. Looking up the rest from reference TRBV7-8 and TRBJ2-1 gives the full variable domain: GAGVSQSPRYKVAKRGQDVALRCDPISGHVSLFWYQQALGQGPEFLTYFQNEAQLDKSGLPSDRFFAERPEGSVSTLKIQRTQQEDSAVYLCASSFSSAPPLFFGPGTRLTVL.

About this clone: This same CDR3 is encoded by further DNA sequences in the sample. DNA for the CDR3: TGTGCCAGCAGCCCCGACAGGAACTATGGCTACACCTTC. Translating it yields CASSPDRNYGYTF. V is TRBV9 and J is TRBJ1-2; D perhaps matches TRBD1 (6 bases). V was cut by 4 bases and J by 2 bases, with 9 bases left in between. The V gene's germline CDR1 is SGDLS and CDR2 YYNGEE. The CDR3 covers 13 residues.